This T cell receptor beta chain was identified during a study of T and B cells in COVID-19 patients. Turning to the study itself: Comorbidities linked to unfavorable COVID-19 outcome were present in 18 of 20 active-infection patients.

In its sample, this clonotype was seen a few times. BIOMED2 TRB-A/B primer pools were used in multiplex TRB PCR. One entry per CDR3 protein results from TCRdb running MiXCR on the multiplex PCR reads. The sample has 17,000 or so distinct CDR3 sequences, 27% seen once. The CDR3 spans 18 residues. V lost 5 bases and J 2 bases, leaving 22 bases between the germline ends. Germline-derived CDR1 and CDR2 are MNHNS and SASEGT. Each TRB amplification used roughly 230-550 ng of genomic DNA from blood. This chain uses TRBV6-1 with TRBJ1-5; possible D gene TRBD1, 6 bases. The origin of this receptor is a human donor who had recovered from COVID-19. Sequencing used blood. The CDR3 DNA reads TGTGCCAGCAGTCCTTCCGGGACCTACGCAGGGGGCAATCAGCCCCAGCATTTT. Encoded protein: CASSPSGTYAGGNQPQHF.